The 25 T cell receptor beta chains reported below all come from one sample, sequenced in a study of blood T cell repertoires in COVID-19. Assay used: immunoSEQ multiplex PCR; TCRdb lists only in-frame clones, some missing. The table lists some 120,000 clones, about 92% of them singletons. The sequenced sample consisted of peripheral blood. Source of these receptors: a man aged 55-75 years with COVID-19, enrolled during active disease.

This chain joins TRBV7-6 and TRBJ2-3; 7 nucleotides align to TRBD2. CDR1 and CDR2 from the germline V gene are SGHVS and FNYEAQ. V lost 6 bases to trimming and J lost 6 bases; unmatched junction nucleotides: 6. The CDR3 runs 13 residues. CDR3 nucleotides: TGTGCCAGCAGGGGAGGGAGGGCGGATACGCAGTATTTT. Translated: CASRGGRADTQYF.

The V and J genes are TRBV5-1 and TRBJ2-3, with D tentatively TRBD2 (5 bases). Trimming left V 4 bases short and J 0 bases short, with 18 bases between. The CDR3 contains 17 residues. Germline V lookup: CDR1 SGHRS, CDR2 YFSETQ. The CDR3 spells CASSAEVGVPSTDTQYF. CDR3 DNA: TGCGCCAGCAGCGCGGAGGTTGGCGTTCCTAGCACAGATACGCAGTATTTT.

The V and J genes are TRBV11-2 and TRBJ2-7, with D maybe TRBD2 (5 bases). Trimming pared 4 bases from V and 0 bases from J, leaving 10 bases between. Germline V gene lookup returns CDR1 SGHAT and CDR2 FQNNGV. The CDR3 extends over 14 amino acids. The chain's CDR3 is CASSSEGLSYEQYF. Written as DNA, the CDR3 is TGTGCCAGCAGCTCCGAAGGACTCTCCTACGAGCAGTACTTC.

The chain couples TRBV2 to TRBJ2-2; D unresolved. The CDR3 loop spans 13 amino acids. In germline, CDR1 is SNHLY, CDR2 FYNNEI. Trimming stripped 7 bases from V and 7 bases from J, with 13 bases between. DNA for the CDR3: TGTGCCAGCACTCAACCTGGGCTCGGGGAGCTGTTTTTT. Encoded protein: CASTQPGLGELFF.

The rearrangement uses TRBV18 and TRBJ2-5; 10 bases are shared with TRBD2. The ends lost 3 bases at V and 5 bases at J; junction bases unmatched: 3. The germline gives CDR1 KGHSH, CDR2 LQKENI. The CDR3 has 14 amino acids. The CDR3 DNA sequence: TGTGCCAGCTCACCGACTAGCGGGCGGGAGACCCAGTACTTC. It codes for CASSPTSGRETQYF. Based on the CDR3 plus reference TRBV18 and TRBJ2-5, the full variable domain is NAGVMQNPRHLVRRRGQEARLRCSPMKGHSHVYWYRQLPEEGLKFMVYLQKENIIDESGMPKERFSAEFPKEGPSILRIQQVVRGDSAAYFCASSPTSGRETQYFGPGTRLLVL.

This rearrangement joins TRBV7-3 to TRBJ1-2; D is unclear. V dropped 5 bases and J dropped 2 bases, with 12 bases sitting between them. Germline values: CDR1 SGHTA, CDR2 FQGTGA. This CDR3 spans 14 amino acids. CDR3 sequence (DNA): TGTGCCAGCAGCAGCGGGCCCGAGAACTATGGCTACACCTTC. This sequence encodes CASSSGPENYGYTF. Using reference TRBV7-3 and TRBJ1-2 for the parts outside the CDR3, the full variable domain is GAGVSQTPSNKVTEKGKYVELRCDPISGHTALYWYRQSLGQGPEFLIYFQGTGAADDSGLPNDRFFAVRPEGSVSTLKIQRTERGDSAVYLCASSSGPENYGYTFGSGTRLTVV.

The rearrangement joins TRBV7-2 to TRBJ2-3; TRBD2 matches 15 bases. There are 19 residues in the CDR3. From germline, CDR1 is SGHTA and CDR2 FQGNSA. V was pared by 5 bases and J by 1 base, with 10 bases of the junction left unmatched. CDR3 coding DNA: TGTGCCAGCAGCCCGGGGGGACTAGCGGGAGGTGGGGGCACAGATACGCAGTATTTT. It translates to CASSPGGLAGGGGTDTQYF.

This chain connects TRBV14 to TRBJ1-1; D is ambiguous. Germline V gene sequence: CDR1 SGHDN, CDR2 FVKESK. The CDR3 runs 13 residues. Trimming left V 1 base short and J 3 bases short, with 6 bases between. The CDR3 region has the DNA TGTGCCAGCAGCCAAGTGTCCGACACTGAAGCTTTCTTT. It specifies CASSQVSDTEAFF.

The chain employs TRBV15 and TRBJ2-1; 12 nucleotides agree with TRBD2. Trimming at V came to 7 bases and at J to 4 bases, leaving 17 bases not matched to a gene. The CDR3 totals 19 residues. The V gene's germline CDR1 is LNHNV and CDR2 YYDKDF (reference sequence). The CDR3 sequence is CATTVPGLAGLGGYNEQFF. The CDR3 coding sequence is TGTGCCACCACGGTACCGGGACTAGCGGGCCTTGGGGGGTACAATGAGCAGTTCTTC.

This rearrangement joins TRBV3-1 (or the pseudogene TRBV3-2) to TRBJ2-5; TRBD1 might be the D (7 bases). The CDR3 runs 20 residues. Germline-derived CDR1 and CDR2 are LGHDT and YNNKEL (reference sequence). Trimming took 1 base from V and 1 from J, leaving 25 bases between them. The CDR3 DNA sequence: TGTGCCAGCAGCCAAGGGAGGGACCCTGGCGGTTCAGGGGGCCAAGAGACCCAGTACTTC. Translated, it gives CASSQGRDPGGSGGQETQYF.

The chain combines TRBV4-2 with TRBJ1-2; TRBD1 might be the D (6 bases). V was pared by 1 base and J by 0 bases, with 15 bases between. CDR3 length: 17 amino acids. The germline CDR1 and CDR2 sequences are LGHNA and YNFKEQ. Here the CDR3 reads CASSQGEGTTSNYGYTF. The CDR3 nucleotides are TGTGCCAGCAGCCAAGGGGAGGGGACAACGTCTAACTATGGCTACACCTTC.

The chain links TRBV13 to TRBJ2-5; D is possibly TRBD1 (6 bases). The V end was cut by 6 bases, the J end by 3 bases, with 8 bases between. Per the germline V gene, CDR1 is PRHDT and CDR2 is FYEKMQ (reference sequence). The CDR3 has 12 amino acids. CDR3 coding DNA: TGTGCCAGCAGTCCAGGGGAAGAGACCCAGTACTTC. This gives the protein CASSPGEETQYF.

V gene TRBV15 combines with J gene TRBJ2-7, with D tentatively TRBD2 (6 bases). V was clipped by 0 bases and J by 6 bases, with 15 bases between them. The CDR3 runs to 15 residues. Germline values: CDR1 LNHNV, CDR2 YYDKDF (reference sequence). CDR3 bases: TGTGCCACCAGCAGAGATGAGGGGAGGAGTGGCGAGCAGTACTTC. Amino acid sequence: CATSRDEGRSGEQYF.

The V call is TRBV12-3 or TRBV12-4, the J call TRBJ2-1; the match to TRBD2 covers 7 bases. The J segment lost 6 bases and the V segment lost 8 bases, leaving 7 bases of the junction unmatched. This CDR3 is 13 amino acids long. The CDR3 region is CASEIAGFNEQFF. The CDR3 DNA reads as TGTGCCAGCGAAATAGCGGGCTTCAATGAGCAGTTCTTC.

V and J are TRBV7-9 and TRBJ2-7; the D gene is possibly TRBD1 (5 bases). The CDR3 loop spans 14 amino acids. The V gene's germline CDR1 is SEHNR and CDR2 FQNEAQ (reference sequence). V was cut by 6 bases and J by 1 base, with 13 bases left in between. The DNA for the CDR3 is TGTGCCAGCAGATCCTCGACAGCGTCCTACGAGCAGTACTTC. Translated: CASRSSTASYEQYF.

The genes are TRBV10-3 and TRBJ1-2, with 9 nucleotides matching TRBD1. Germline V gives CDR1 ENHRY, CDR2 SYGVKD. V lost 5 bases, J lost 5 bases, and 9 bases stayed unmatched. This CDR3 has 15 residues. Written as DNA, the CDR3 is TGTGCCATCAGTACCCGGGACAGGGAGTTTTATGGCTACACCTTC. It is translated as CAISTRDREFYGYTF.

This chain links TRBV5-1 with TRBJ2-7; 9 bases map to TRBD2. Per germline, CDR1 SGHRS and CDR2 YFSETQ. This CDR3 comprises 15 residues. With 0 bases clipped from V and 4 bases from J, the junction kept 5 bases outside the gene matches. The CDR3 protein is CASSLAAGGPYEQYF. CDR3 DNA sequence: TGCGCCAGCAGCTTGGCGGCGGGAGGGCCTTACGAGCAGTACTTC.

CDR3 residues: CASSLTSGNTGELFF. As DNA, the CDR3 is TGTGCCAGCAGCCTGACTAGCGGAAACACCGGGGAGCTGTTTTTT. The V call is TRBV2, the J call TRBJ2-2, with 9 bases identical to TRBD2. This CDR3 has 15 amino acids. Germline CDR1 and CDR2: SNHLY and FYNNEI. The junction had 4 bases not matched to a gene; V was cut back by 6 bases and J by 2 bases.

The chain recombines TRBV5-3 with TRBJ2-3, with TRBD2 matching 8 bases. TRBV5-3 is sorted into the ORF group, with uncertain function. The CDR3 spans 19 residues. V shed 4 bases, J shed 0 bases, and the junction held 16 bases outside the gene matches. The CDR3 loop is CARSRLGAGVPTSTDTQYF. The CDR3 coding sequence is TGTGCCAGAAGCCGCCTAGGAGCGGGAGTTCCCACTAGCACAGATACGCAGTATTTT.

As for this clone: Compared with germline, one end of the junction differs, possibly owing to a read error. The CDR3 sequence: CASSLDRSETQYF. The CDR3 nucleotides read TGTGCTAGCAGCTTGGACAGGTCGGAGACCCAGTACTTC. This chain joins TRBV7-7 and TRBJ2-5; TRBD1 matches 7 bases. Looked up from germline, CDR1 is SSHAT and CDR2 is FNYEAQ (reference sequence). This CDR3 is built from 13 residues.

The chain joins TRBV5-4 to TRBJ2-5; TRBD1 matches 7 bases. The CDR3 extends over 16 amino acids. V gave up 3 bases and J gave up 4 bases; unmatched junction bases: 12. CDR1 is SGHNT and CDR2 is YYREEE in the germline V gene (reference sequence). The CDR3 spells CASSWETGKVLETQYF. The CDR3 DNA reads TGTGCCAGCAGCTGGGAGACAGGGAAGGTTCTAGAGACCCAGTACTTC.

The chain is built from TRBV19 and TRBJ2-3, with 12 bases matching TRBD2. The V segment lost 3 bases and the J segment 6 bases; nucleotides outside the gene matches: 4. Germline V CDR1 and CDR2: LNHDA, SQIVND (reference sequence). The CDR3 is 15 amino acids. The CDR3 region has the DNA TGTGCCAGTAGTATGACTAGCGGGAGTACTGATACGCAGTATTTT. Protein product: CASSMTSGSTDTQYF.

The chain links TRBV12-5 to TRBJ1-5, with D maybe TRBD1 (6 bases). This CDR3 is 15 amino acids long. Germline V lookup: CDR1 LGHNT, CDR2 FRNRAP. V lost 2 bases and J lost 6, with 14 bases in between. The CDR3 loop reads CASGLMPGDGQPQHF. CDR3 nucleotide sequence: TGTGCTAGTGGTTTGATGCCAGGGGATGGTCAGCCCCAGCATTTT.

The V call is TRBV7-3, the J call TRBJ2-2; D may be TRBD1 (5 bases). The CDR3 is 13 amino acids. Germline loops: CDR1 SGHTA, CDR2 FQGTGA. Trimming removed 4 bases at V and 6 bases at J, with 9 bases between. CDR3 in DNA: TGTGCCAGCAGCTGGACAAGGGCCGGGGAGCTGTTTTTT. The encoded protein is CASSWTRAGELFF.

The chain uses TRBV7-8 and TRBJ2-7; the D gene is possibly TRBD2 (5 bases). The CDR3 extends over 12 amino acids. Germline lookup yields CDR1 SGHVS and CDR2 FQNEAQ. The V gene lost 4 bases and the J gene lost 12 bases, with 16 bases spanning the gap. CDR3 coding DNA: TGTGCCAGCAGCTCCCCGGGAAAAGAGGGGTACTTC. Translating it yields CASSSPGKEGYF.